Below are 24 T cell receptor beta chains sequenced from a single sample in a study of T cell repertoires in cytomegalovirus infection. TCRdb itself ran the reads through MiXCR, one entry per CDR3 protein. The sample lists around 450,000 distinct CDR3 sequences, 31% occurring once. Source material: PBMCs. The source is a human donor in good health (CMV status not recorded). Some clones in this sample may be carry-over from other donors' samples.

V gene TRBV12-3 or TRBV12-4 combines with J gene TRBJ1-6; TRBD1 matches at 8 bases. The CDR3 has 15 amino acids. V was clipped by 1 base and J by 9 bases; unmatched bases: 5. The CDR3 region is CASSLGQGASSPLHF. The CDR3 region has the DNA TGTGCCAGCAGTTTAGGTCAGGGGGCCAGTTCACCCCTCCACTTT.

This clonotype was picked up a small number of times. The CDR3, as DNA: TGTGCCAGCAGTGAATATTTCGGGGGAGGTAATGAGCAGTTCTTC. Translated: CASSEYFGGGNEQFF. The V gene is TRBV6-1, the J gene TRBJ2-1; D perhaps matches TRBD2 (6 bases). V was cut by 2 bases and J by 7 bases, with 15 bases left in between. The CDR3 has 15 amino acids. The germline V gene encodes CDR1 MNHNS and CDR2 SASEGT.

The chain couples TRBV6-1 to TRBJ1-1; 7 nucleotides line up with TRBD1. The germline CDR1 and CDR2 sequences are MNHNS and SASEGT. CDR3 length: 15 amino acids. V trimming: 2 bases; J trimming: 1 base; junction bases outside the gene matches: 4. CDR3 loop: CASSEKTGANTEAFF. For the CDR3, the DNA is TGTGCCAGCAGTGAAAAAACAGGGGCGAACACTGAAGCTTTCTTT.

The genes are TRBV28 and TRBJ1-5; 10 bases agree with TRBD1. The germline V gene encodes CDR1 MDHEN and CDR2 SYDVKM. Trimming at V came to 4 bases and at J to 6 bases, leaving 12 bases not matched to a gene. The length of the CDR3 is 17 residues. CDR3 nucleotides: TGTGCCAGCAGTTCCCATCGACAGGGGGCGCGGGGTCAGCCCCAGCATTTT. This codes for CASSSHRQGARGQPQHF. The complete variable domain, with remaining parts taken from reference TRBV28 and TRBJ1-5, reads DVKVTQSSRYLVKRTGEKVFLECVQDMDHENMFWYRQDPGLGLRLIYFSYDVKMKEKGDIPEGYSVSREKKERFSLILESASTNQTSMYLCASSSHRQGARGQPQHFGDGTRLSIL.

The table lists this clonotype with a few counts. V is TRBV6-5 and J is TRBJ2-7, with D perhaps matching TRBD1 (6 bases). Germline CDR1 is MNHEY and CDR2 is SVGAGI. The length of the CDR3 is 15 residues. V shed 5 bases and J shed 2 bases, with 16 bases lying between them. The CDR3 nucleotides read TGTGCCAGCAGTGAATCCGGGACATTTCCCTACGAGCAGTACTTC. Translating it yields CASSESGTFPYEQYF.

The chain recombines TRBV30 with TRBJ1-3; D gene ambiguous. CDR1 and CDR2 (germline): GTSNPN, SVGIG (reference sequence). There are 11 residues in the CDR3. Trimming pared 5 bases from V and 2 bases from J, leaving 4 bases between. The DNA of the CDR3 is TGTGCCTGGGACGCTGGAAACACCATATATTTT. Its protein is CAWDAGNTIYF.

The chain is built from TRBV15 and TRBJ1-3; 8 bases map to TRBD1. V shed 1 base and J 4 bases; nucleotides not matched to a gene: 3. CDR1 LNHNV and CDR2 YYDKDF come from the germline V gene (reference sequence). CDR3 length: 15 residues. The CDR3 reads CATSRATGEGNTIYF. In DNA form, the CDR3 reads TGTGCCACCAGCAGAGCGACAGGGGAGGGAAACACCATATATTTT. Full variable domain (rest looked up from reference TRBV15 and TRBJ1-3): DAMVIQNPRYQVTQFGKPVTLSCSQTLNHNVMYWYQQKSSQAPKLLFHYYDKDFNNEADTPDNFQSRRPNTSFCFLDIRSPGLGDTAMYLCATSRATGEGNTIYFGEGSWLTVV.

This chain joins TRBV2 and TRBJ1-5, with D possibly matching TRBD1 (5 bases). V was clipped by 4 bases and J by 9 bases, with 10 bases between them. This CDR3 has 12 residues. Germline V gene sequence: CDR1 SNHLY, CDR2 FYNNEI. The CDR3 protein is CASSGDHVPQHF. The CDR3 DNA reads as TGTGCCAGCAGTGGGGACCATGTGCCCCAGCATTTT.

This clonotype was found a few times. The chain has TRBV6-6 and TRBJ1-1; 10 positions agree with TRBD1. CDR3 length: 12 residues. V was pared by 6 bases and J by 9 bases, with 4 bases of the junction left unmatched. The germline V gene has CDR1 MNHNY and CDR2 SVGAGI (reference sequence). The CDR3 loop reads CASSRGQGKAFF. In nucleotides, the CDR3 is TGTGCCAGCAGCCGGGGACAGGGGAAAGCTTTCTTT.

V usage is TRBV2 and J usage is TRBJ2-1, with 7 bases identical to TRBD2. The CDR3 is 15 residues long. V lost 3 bases to trimming and J lost 10 bases; unmatched junction nucleotides: 12. Germline CDR1 and CDR2: SNHLY and FYNNEI. This CDR3 is CASSEFGRGYEEQFF. DNA of the CDR3: TGTGCCAGCAGTGAGTTTGGGCGGGGGTATGAGGAGCAGTTCTTC.

J is TRBJ1-1 and V is TRBV6-6; a weak D match, TRBD1 (5 bases). Deletions cut 1 base from V and 4 bases from J, with 7 bases between. Germline V gene lookup returns CDR1 MNHNY and CDR2 SVGAGI (reference sequence). CDR3 size: 13 residues. The CDR3 bases are TGTGCCAGCAGTTACTTTCAGGGCACTGAAGCTTTCTTT. Translated, it gives CASSYFQGTEAFF.

The chain links TRBV20-1 to TRBJ1-5; D gene ambiguous. Per germline, CDR1 DFQATT and CDR2 SNEGSKA (reference sequence). V was shortened by 5 bases and J by 1 base, with 12 bases between the two germline ends. The CDR3 loop spans 14 amino acids. This CDR3 is CSAFNVGSNQPQHF. CDR3 DNA: TGCAGTGCTTTTAATGTGGGAAGCAATCAGCCCCAGCATTTT.

This clonotype was detected ten times or more. The chain uses TRBV7-2 and TRBJ2-1, with a weak D call TRBD2 (7 bases). Germline loops: CDR1 SGHTA, CDR2 FQGNSA. CDR3 length equals 14 residues. The germline V and J ends were trimmed by 3 bases and 7 bases, with 13 bases remaining between them. CDR3 sequence (DNA): TGTGCCAGCAGCTTGGGGGGGCGACGGAATGAGCAGTTCTTC. This gives the protein CASSLGGRRNEQFF.

Ten or more counts support this clonotype. The chain carries TRBV7-8 and TRBJ2-1, with 7 bases lining up with TRBD1. CDR3 size: 15 residues. With 5 bases clipped from V and 1 base from J, the junction kept 5 bases outside the gene matches. Germline V gene lookup returns CDR1 SGHVS and CDR2 FQNEAQ. The CDR3 is CASSLRDSSYNEQFF. DNA for the CDR3: TGTGCCAGCAGCCTGAGGGACAGTTCCTACAATGAGCAGTTCTTC.

This clonotype was observed at least ten times. This chain links TRBV7-8 with TRBJ1-2, with 8 bases identical to TRBD1. Germline V gene sequence: CDR1 SGHVS, CDR2 FQNEAQ. This CDR3 is built from 15 residues. V shed 2 bases, J shed 7 bases, and the junction held 9 bases outside the gene matches. The CDR3 region is CASSLSLTGVGGYTF. Written as DNA, the CDR3 is TGTGCCAGCAGCTTATCATTGACAGGGGTTGGTGGCTACACCTTC.

V gene TRBV12-3 or TRBV12-4 combines with J gene TRBJ2-7, with D perhaps matching TRBD1 or TRBD2 (5 bases each). The CDR3 runs 16 residues. Trimming stripped 6 bases from V and 0 bases from J, with 18 bases between. CDR3: CASSTTVGRPSYEQYF. CDR3 coding DNA: TGTGCCAGCAGCACCACCGTGGGACGTCCCTCCTACGAGCAGTACTTC.

This rearrangement joins TRBV6-6 to TRBJ1-5; the D gene is possibly TRBD1 (6 bases). V lost 4 bases, J lost 6 bases, and 13 bases lay in between. Germline values: CDR1 MNHNY, CDR2 SVGAGI (reference sequence). This CDR3 is 14 amino acids long. DNA of the CDR3: TGTGCCAGCAGTTCCCGCAGGGGTAGTCAGCCCCAGCATTTT. This codes for CASSSRRGSQPQHF.

This clonotype was counted between two and nine times. This sequence joins TRBV6-8 and TRBJ2-7, with 11 bases that match TRBD1. Germline lookup yields CDR1 MNHGY and CDR2 SAAAGT. With 10 bases clipped from V and 4 bases from J, the junction kept 3 bases outside the gene matches. The CDR3 is made up of 12 amino acids. CDR3 coding DNA: TGTGCCACCGGGACAGGGGGGTACGAGCAGTACTTC. Its protein product is CATGTGGYEQYF.

This clonotype has just one count. This may stem from a read error, because a much larger clone lies one nucleotide away. The chain links TRBV6-1 to TRBJ1-5; tentatively, D is TRBD1 (5 bases). Per the germline V gene, CDR1 is MNHNS and CDR2 is SASEGT. This CDR3 is 17 amino acids long. The CDR3 region is CASSEASNRGSNQPPHF. In DNA form, the CDR3 reads TGTGCCAGCAGCGAAGCCTCCAATCGGGGCTCAAATCAGCCCCCGCATTTT.

On this clonotype itself: A read error may produce the germline difference seen at one junction end. In nucleotides, the CDR3 is TGTTCCAGCAGCGTAGGCAGGGATACTGAAGCTTTCTTT. Its translation is CSSSVGRDTEAFF. The chain has TRBV9 and TRBJ1-1, with a weak D call TRBD1 (5 bases). CDR1 is SGDLS and CDR2 is YYNGEE in the germline V gene. The CDR3 runs 13 residues.

The CDR3 DNA sequence: TGCAGCGTTGACAACAATGAGCAGTTCTTC. Protein product: CSVDNNEQFF. V usage is TRBV29-1 and J usage is TRBJ2-1; D remains ambiguous. The CDR3 is 10 residues long. V lost 3 bases and J lost 5, with 2 bases in between. The germline V gene has CDR1 SQVTM and CDR2 ANQGSEA.

The rearrangement uses TRBV7-2 and TRBJ1-1; D call uncertain. The CDR3 is 14 residues long. Germline CDR1 and CDR2: SGHTA and FQGNSA. Trimming removed 5 bases at V and 5 bases at J, with 15 bases between. In DNA form, the CDR3 reads TGTGCCAGCAGCCCTCGACTGAGCCGGACTGAAGCTTTCTTT. This translates into CASSPRLSRTEAFF.

This clonotype was counted only a few times. The J gene is TRBJ2-5, the V gene TRBV5-6; 9 bases are shared with TRBD1. Germline V gene sequence: CDR1 SGHDT, CDR2 YYEEEE. The CDR3 totals 15 residues. V shed 2 bases and J 5 bases; nucleotides not matched to a gene: 7. The CDR3 loop reads CASSFEGQGRETQYF. Written as DNA, the CDR3 is TGTGCCAGCAGCTTTGAGGGACAGGGTCGGGAGACCCAGTACTTC.

The genes are TRBV6-2 or TRBV6-3 and TRBJ2-5, with D uncertain. This CDR3 has 12 amino acids. V lost 3 bases to trimming and J lost 5 bases, with 7 bases between them. Germline V gives CDR1 MNHEY, CDR2 SVGEGT. The CDR3 nucleotides read TGTGCCAGCAGTTATCCGCGGGAGACCCAGTACTTC. This codes for CASSYPRETQYF.